A selection of T cell receptor beta chains follows, all from one sample in a study of blood T cell repertoires in COVID-19. Sequencing used immunoSEQ multiplex PCR; TCRdb keeps in-frame clones, though not all of them. The table lists 95,000 to 150,000 clones, more than 80% of them singletons. Sequencing was performed on peripheral blood. The origin of the receptors is a middle-aged man with acute or convalescent COVID-19. Each CDR3 is given with its conserved first and last residue. D genes are given only for firm matches. Rows give clone size only sometimes, using once, few, many, or a class for an expanded clone.

>14|TRBV18|TRBJ2-5|TRBD1|few
TGTGCCAGCTCTCCGGACAGGGGGGGAGAGACCCAGTACTTC
CASSPDRGGETQYF
>15|TRBV11-1|TRBJ1-6|TRBD1|-
TGTGCCAGCAGCCCGGGGACAGGAGGTAATTCACCCCTCCACTTT
CASSPGTGGNSPLHF
>11|TRBV29-1|TRBJ2-1|TRBD1|once
TGCAGCGTCGACAGGGGGCACGAGCAGTTCTTC
CSVDRGHEQFF
>13|TRBV3-1/TRBV3-2|TRBJ2-5|-|-
TGTGCCAGCACTCGGCGGGGCCAAGAGACCCAGTACTTC
CASTRRGQETQYF
>17|TRBV3-1/TRBV3-2|TRBJ2-7|-|once
TGTGCCAGCAGCCAACCAATGTCGTCCGGGAGCTCCTACGAGCAGTACTTC
CASSQPMSSGSSYEQYF
>15|TRBV7-6|TRBJ2-3|-|-
TGTGCCAGCAGCTTACTACAGGATAGCACAGATACGCAGTATTTT
CASSLLQDSTDTQYF
>15|TRBV12-5|TRBJ1-1|-|-
TGTGCTAGTGGTTCTTGGGGGGGTGGGAACACTGAAGCTTTCTTT
CASGSWGGGNTEAFF
>13|TRBV5-1|TRBJ1-1|-|-
TGCGCCAGCTCTCGGGCGGGGAACACTGAAGCTTTCTTT
CASSRAGNTEAFF
>14|TRBV19|TRBJ2-1|-|-
TGTGCCAGTAGTATATCTGGCCCGCCGAATGAGCAGTTCTTC
CASSISGPPNEQFF
>13|TRBV3-1/TRBV3-2|TRBJ1-1|TRBD1|-
TGTGCCAGCAGTATGACAGGGTACACTGAAGCTTTCTTT
CASSMTGYTEAFF
>18|TRBV19|TRBJ1-5|-|-
TGTGCCAGTAAGACCGGAATCTCTGGGGGGTATAGCAATCAGCCCCAGCATTTT
CASKTGISGGYSNQPQHF
>18|TRBV11-2|TRBJ1-6|TRBD1|once
TGTGCCAGCAGCTTAGGGGGGACAGCCCGATCCTATAATTCACCCCTCCACTTT
CASSLGGTARSYNSPLHF